This TCR beta chain was observed in a study of T cells in Graves' hyperthyroidism and ophthalmopathy. Authors of the study amplified TCR beta CDR3 regions from RNA transcripts. First-round RT-PCR of the TCR CDR3 relied on the HTBI primer set. TCRdb reprocessed the multiplex PCR reads with MiXCR, giving one entry per CDR3 protein. The profile shows around 370,000 distinct CDR3 sequences, 15% to 20% of them singletons. Exclusion of a patient resulted from uncontrolled infection, other autoimmune disease, pregnancy or lactation. The V gene's germline CDR1 is SGHAT and CDR2 FQNNGV. The ends were cut back, 4 bases at V and 7 bases at J, with 14 bases in the middle. The CDR3 sequence is 14 residues long.

The TCR sequence derives from a man aged 18 to 29 with Graves' ophthalmopathy. V is TRBV11-2 and J is TRBJ2-1; D ambiguous. The sample taken for sequencing was blood. CDR3 amino acids: CASSSLYTRNEQFF. The DNA of the CDR3 is TGTGCCAGCAGCTCCCTATATACGAGGAATGAGCAGTTCTTC.